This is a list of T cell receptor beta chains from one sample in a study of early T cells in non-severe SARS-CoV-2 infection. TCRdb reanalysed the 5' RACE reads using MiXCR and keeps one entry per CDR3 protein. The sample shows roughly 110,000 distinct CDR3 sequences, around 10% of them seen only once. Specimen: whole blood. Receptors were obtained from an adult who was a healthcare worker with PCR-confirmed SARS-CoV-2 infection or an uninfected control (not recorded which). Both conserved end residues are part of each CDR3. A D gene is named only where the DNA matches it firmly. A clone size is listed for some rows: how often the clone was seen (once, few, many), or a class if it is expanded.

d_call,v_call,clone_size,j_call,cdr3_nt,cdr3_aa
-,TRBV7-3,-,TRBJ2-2,TGTGCCAGCAGCTTGGCCCGGTCCCAGAACACCGGGGAGCTGTTTTTT,CASSLARSQNTGELFF
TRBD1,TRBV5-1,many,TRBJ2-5,TGCGCCAGCAGCGTGGGACAGCTTCAAGAGACCCAGTACTTC,CASSVGQLQETQYF
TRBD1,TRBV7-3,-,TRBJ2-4,TGTGCCAGCAGCAGCGCAGGGGGCAACATTCAGTACTTC,CASSSAGGNIQYF
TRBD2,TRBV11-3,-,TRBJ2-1,TGTGCCAGCAGCGGCACGTATCCAAGCGGGAGGACATTCGGAGATGAGCAGTTCTTC,CASSGTYPSGRTFGDEQFF
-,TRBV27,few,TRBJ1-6,TGTGCCAGCAGTTTATCCAGAGCAAATTCACCCCTCCACTTT,CASSLSRANSPLHF
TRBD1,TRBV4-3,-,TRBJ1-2,TGCGCCAGCAGCCATACAGGGGGCTATGGCTACACCTTC,CASSHTGGYGYTF
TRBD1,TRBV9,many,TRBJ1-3,TGTGCCAGCAGTCGGGACAGGACTGGAAACACCATATATTTT,CASSRDRTGNTIYF
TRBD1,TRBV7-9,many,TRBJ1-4,TGTGCCAGCAGCCGACCGGGACAGGGTTATGAAAAACCGTTTTTT,CASSRPGQGYEKPFF
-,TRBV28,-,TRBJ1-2,TGTGCCAGCAGTGCGTACGACTATGGCTACACCTTC,CASSAYDYGYTF
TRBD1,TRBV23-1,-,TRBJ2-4,TGCGCCAGCAGACATGGGACAGGGGGCCTCCCGGCCAAAAACATTCAGTACTTC,CASRHGTGGLPAKNIQYF
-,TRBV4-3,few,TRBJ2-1,TGCGCCAGCAGCCAAGAAGCCCACAATGAGCAGTTCTTC,CASSQEAHNEQFF